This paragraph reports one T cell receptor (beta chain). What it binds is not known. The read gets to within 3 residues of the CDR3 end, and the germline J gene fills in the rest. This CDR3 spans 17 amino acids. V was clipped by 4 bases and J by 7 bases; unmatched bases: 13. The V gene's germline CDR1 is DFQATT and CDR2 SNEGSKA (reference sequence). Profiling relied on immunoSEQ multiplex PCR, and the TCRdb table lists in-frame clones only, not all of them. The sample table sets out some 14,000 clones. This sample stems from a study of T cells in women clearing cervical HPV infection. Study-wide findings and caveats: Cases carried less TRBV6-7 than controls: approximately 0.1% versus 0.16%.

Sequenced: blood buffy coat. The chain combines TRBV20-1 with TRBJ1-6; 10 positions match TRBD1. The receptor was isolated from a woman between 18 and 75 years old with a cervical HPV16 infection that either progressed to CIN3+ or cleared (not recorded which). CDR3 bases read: TGCAGTGCTAAGATTCTAGTCTGGGACAGGGGCAATTCACCC. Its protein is CSAKILVWDRGNSP. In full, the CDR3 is CSAKILVWDRGNSPLHF.